A selection of T cell receptor beta chains follows, all from one sample in a study of shared clonotypes between healthy human individuals. TCRdb's copy holds only in-frame clones and misses some; the assay was immunoSEQ multiplex PCR. The sample holds millions of clones, around nine tenths seen once. The sample was naive CD4+ T cells sorted from blood. All receptors come from a man in his late teens or twenties in good health. CDR3s include the opening cysteine and the closing phenylalanine or tryptophan. The order of the fields is V gene, clone size, D gene, J gene, CDR3 protein, CDR3 DNA. D genes are given only for firm matches. For some rows the clone size is stated as once, few or many, or as a class when expanded; others skip it.

TRBV21-1	NA	NA	TRBJ1-4	CASSIRQATNEKLFF	TGTGCCAGCAGCATCAGACAGGCAACTAATGAAAAACTGTTTTTT
TRBV10-1	NA	NA	TRBJ2-1	CASSESGGSTYNEQFF	TGCGCCAGCAGTGAGTCAGGCGGTTCTACCTACAATGAGCAGTTCTTC
TRBV5-1	NA	NA	TRBJ1-2	CASSLDGGDGYTF	TGCGCCAGCAGCTTGGATGGGGGTGATGGCTACACCTTC
TRBV1	few	NA	TRBJ2-7	CTSSQGLENEQYF	TGCACCAGCAGCCAAGGTTTGGAAAACGAGCAGTACTTC
TRBV11-1	NA	NA	TRBJ2-7	CASSSLHEQYF	TGTGCCAGCAGCTCGCTCCACGAGCAGTACTTC
TRBV7-2	NA	TRBD1	TRBJ1-1	CASTLGPGGRVTEAFF	TGTGCCAGCACCCTCGGCCCAGGGGGCAGGGTCACTGAAGCTTTCTTT
TRBV5-1	NA	TRBD1	TRBJ2-2	CASSPGQGIWTGELFF	TGCGCCAGCAGCCCGGGACAGGGAATTTGGACCGGGGAGCTGTTTTTT
TRBV10-3	NA	TRBD1	TRBJ1-1	CAISGSGTGWDAEAFF	TGTGCCATCAGCGGGTCCGGGACAGGGTGGGACGCTGAAGCTTTCTTT
TRBV9	NA	NA	TRBJ2-5	CASSKELGGQETQYF	TGTGCCAGCAGCAAGGAACTCGGAGGGCAAGAGACCCAGTACTTC
TRBV4-1	once	NA	TRBJ1-6	CASSQDRVSNSPLHF	TGCGCCAGCAGCCAAGACAGGGTTTCAAATTCACCCCTCCACTTT
TRBV5-4	NA	NA	TRBJ2-1	CASSHDSRSYNEQFF	TGTGCCAGCAGCCATGACAGTCGCTCCTACAATGAGCAGTTCTTC
TRBV19	NA	NA	TRBJ1-1	CASRRAFRTFF	TGTGCCAGTAGGAGGGCTTTCAGGACTTTCTTT
TRBV7-2	NA	NA	TRBJ2-5	CASSFSQGGETQYF	TGTGCCAGCAGCTTTTCGCAGGGGGGAGAGACCCAGTACTTC
TRBV28	NA	NA	TRBJ2-4	CASNQGGLDIQYF	TGTGCCAGCAACCAGGGGGGGCTGGACATTCAGTACTTC
TRBV4-1	NA	TRBD2	TRBJ2-3	CASSLTSGVSDTQYF	TGCGCCAGCAGCCTGACTAGCGGGGTTTCAGATACGCAGTATTTT
TRBV5-6	NA	TRBD2	TRBJ2-1	CASSFIGTSGNEQFF	TGTGCCAGCAGCTTTATTGGGACTAGCGGCAATGAGCAGTTCTTC
TRBV5-1	NA	TRBD2	TRBJ2-5	CASSLTPGGKGETQYF	TGCGCCAGCAGCCTAACTCCGGGGGGGAAAGGAGAGACCCAGTACTTC
TRBV14	NA	NA	TRBJ2-4	CASSQNPLPRLQYF	TGTGCCAGCAGCCAAAACCCCCTCCCACGACTTCAGTACTTC
TRBV14	once	NA	TRBJ1-3	CASSLHFGNTIYF	TGTGCCAGCAGCCTCCACTTCGGAAACACCATATATTTT
TRBV19	NA	TRBD2	TRBJ2-1	CASSARSGLAYNEQFF	TGTGCCAGTAGTGCTAGATCGGGACTAGCCTACAATGAGCAGTTCTTC
TRBV10-3	NA	NA	TRBJ2-2	CAIRPNAGELFF	TGTGCCATCAGGCCAAACGCCGGGGAGCTGTTTTTT
TRBV5-4	NA	TRBD2	TRBJ2-7	CASRPGGGLSSYEQYF	TGTGCCAGCAGACCGGGAGGAGGGCTTTCATCCTACGAGCAGTACTTC
TRBV21-1	NA	NA	TRBJ2-7	CASTTKTAPQSYEQYF	TGTGCCAGCACCACAAAGACGGCTCCCCAGTCCTACGAGCAGTACTTC
TRBV4-2	NA	TRBD2	TRBJ2-1	CASSQALGREYNEQFF	TGTGCCAGCAGCCAAGCCCTTGGGAGGGAATACAATGAGCAGTTCTTC
TRBV5-1	NA	TRBD2	TRBJ2-7	CASSLAPSGGSRSYEQYF	TGCGCCAGCAGCTTGGCCCCTAGCGGGGGTAGTAGGTCCTACGAGCAGTACTTC
TRBV27	NA	NA	TRBJ2-2	CASSFDPNTGELFF	TGTGCCAGCAGTTTCGACCCGAACACCGGGGAGCTGTTTTTT
TRBV9	NA	NA	TRBJ2-5	CASSPKGRGQETQYF	TGTGCCAGCAGCCCGAAGGGGCGCGGACAGGAGACCCAGTACTTC
TRBV10-3	NA	NA	TRBJ1-2	CAISESAEKIYGYTF	TGTGCCATCAGTGAGTCGGCAGAAAAAATCTATGGCTACACCTTC
TRBV28	NA	NA	TRBJ1-4	CAGAGGGRIEKLFF	TGTGCCGGCGCCGGCGGGGGCCGCATTGAAAAACTGTTTTTT
TRBV11-2	NA	NA	TRBJ1-3	CASSLDRVFSGNTIYF	TGTGCCAGCAGCTTAGATCGAGTGTTCTCTGGAAACACCATATATTTT
TRBV5-1	NA	TRBD2	TRBJ2-5	CASSLGASGRRETQYF	TGCGCCAGCAGCTTGGGGGCTAGCGGGAGGAGAGAGACCCAGTACTTC
TRBV19	NA	TRBD2	TRBJ2-7	CASTRSGLDSYEQYF	TGTGCCAGTACCCGAAGTGGACTAGACTCCTACGAGCAGTACTTC
TRBV6-1	NA	NA	TRBJ1-1	CASSDDAAGDAFF	TGTGCCAGCAGTGATGACGCGGCAGGTGACGCTTTCTTT
TRBV28	NA	NA	TRBJ1-6	CASSTSGPWNSPLHF	TGTGCCAGCAGTACCTCCGGCCCTTGGAATTCACCCCTCCACTTT
TRBV9	once	TRBD2	TRBJ2-3	CASSVAPGLAGDTQYF	TGTGCCAGCAGCGTAGCCCCTGGACTAGCGGGAGATACGCAGTATTTT
TRBV29-1	NA	NA	TRBJ2-3	CSVEEGADTQYF	TGCAGCGTTGAAGAGGGCGCAGATACGCAGTATTTT
TRBV10-3	few	NA	TRBJ1-4	CAISEGANEKLFF	TGTGCCATCAGTGAGGGCGCCAATGAAAAACTGTTTTTT
TRBV15	NA	NA	TRBJ1-4	CATSRTTGENEKLFF	TGTGCCACCAGCAGAACGACAGGTGAAAATGAAAAACTGTTTTTT
TRBV5-6	NA	NA	TRBJ1-2	CASSPQGHGDYGYTF	TGTGCCAGCAGCCCACAGGGACACGGGGACTATGGCTACACCTTC
TRBV7-9	few	NA	TRBJ1-2	CASSYGTHYGYTF	TGTGCCAGCAGCTATGGGACGCACTATGGCTACACCTTC
TRBV6-6	NA	NA	TRBJ2-7	CASTHGYEQYF	TGTGCCAGCACCCACGGCTACGAGCAGTACTTC
TRBV6-6	NA	NA	TRBJ2-3	CASSIRPDTQYF	TGTGCCAGCAGTATACGTCCAGATACGCAGTATTTT
TRBV7-6	NA	NA	TRBJ1-3	CASSSPHRDTGNTIYF	TGTGCCAGCAGCTCACCACACAGGGATACTGGAAACACCATATATTTT
TRBV9	NA	TRBD2	TRBJ2-2	CASSPNPLAGVTGELFF	TGTGCCAGCAGCCCGAACCCACTAGCGGGAGTAACCGGGGAGCTGTTTTTT
TRBV28	NA	NA	TRBJ2-7	CASGRRPTYEQYF	TGTGCCAGCGGACGGAGGCCAACCTACGAGCAGTACTTC
TRBV7-8	NA	TRBD1	TRBJ1-4	CASSLQGGPNEKLFF	TGTGCCAGCAGCCTCCAGGGGGGCCCTAATGAAAAACTGTTTTTT
TRBV5-1	once	TRBD1	TRBJ2-2	CASSLGDRDTGELFF	TGCGCCAGCAGCCTGGGGGACAGGGACACCGGGGAGCTGTTTTTT
TRBV6-5	once	TRBD1	TRBJ2-7	CASTGQGANEQYF	TGTGCCAGTACGGGACAGGGGGCCAACGAGCAGTACTTC
TRBV7-2	NA	NA	TRBJ2-7	CASSLNRVEQYF	TGTGCCAGCAGCTTGAACAGGGTAGAGCAGTACTTC